The entry that follows covers one T cell receptor beta chain sequence. Libraries were prepared by immunoSEQ multiplex PCR; TCRdb keeps only in-frame clonotypes and omits some of them. The data contain roughly 260,000 clones, about 91% of them seen just once; the ten biggest clones take up approximately 1.2%. The data originate from a study of blood T cell repertoires in COVID-19. Study as a whole: COVID-19 samples, acute and convalescent, were from the United States, Italy and Spain. In each case, the material was cDNA or gDNA derived from T cells, B-cell-depleted T cells, or PBMCs.

The CDR3 length is 16 residues. V shed 8 bases and J 2 bases; nucleotides not matched to a gene: 10. Germline-derived CDR1 and CDR2 are ENHRY and SYGVKD. Cohort assignment relied on participant-reported clinical history. The sample comprised PBMCs or T cells enriched from blood (not recorded which). The sequence was collected from a human donor in a cohort exposed to, infected with or recovered from COVID-19 (not recorded which). The donor label of this sample is uncertain. The V call is TRBV10-3, the J call TRBJ2-5; the match to TRBD2 covers 11 bases. The CDR3 here is CAIGSKASGGQETQYF. The CDR3 coding sequence is TGTGCCATCGGAAGTAAGGCTAGCGGGGGGCAAGAGACCCAGTACTTC.